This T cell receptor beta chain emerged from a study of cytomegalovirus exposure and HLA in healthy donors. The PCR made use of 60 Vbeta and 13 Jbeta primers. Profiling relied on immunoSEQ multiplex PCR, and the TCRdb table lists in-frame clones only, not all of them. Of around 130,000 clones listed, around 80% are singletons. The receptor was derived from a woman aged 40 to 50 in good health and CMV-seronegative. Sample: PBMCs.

The DNA of the CDR3 is TGCGCCAGCAGCTTGCAGGGGAGCTCCTACGAGCAGTACTTC. Residues: CASSLQGSSYEQYF. This chain connects TRBV5-1 to TRBJ2-7; perhaps TRBD1 as D (6 bases). The V end was cut by 1 base, the J end by 0 bases, with 8 bases between. The germline V gene has CDR1 SGHRS and CDR2 YFSETQ. The CDR3 extends over 14 amino acids. Full variable domain (outside the CDR3, taken from reference TRBV5-1 and TRBJ2-7): KAGVTQTPRYLIKTRGQQVTLSCSPISGHRSVSWYQQTPGQGLQFLFEYFSETQRNKGNFPGRFSGRQFSNSRSEMNVSTLELGDSALYLCASSLQGSSYEQYFGPGTRLTVT.